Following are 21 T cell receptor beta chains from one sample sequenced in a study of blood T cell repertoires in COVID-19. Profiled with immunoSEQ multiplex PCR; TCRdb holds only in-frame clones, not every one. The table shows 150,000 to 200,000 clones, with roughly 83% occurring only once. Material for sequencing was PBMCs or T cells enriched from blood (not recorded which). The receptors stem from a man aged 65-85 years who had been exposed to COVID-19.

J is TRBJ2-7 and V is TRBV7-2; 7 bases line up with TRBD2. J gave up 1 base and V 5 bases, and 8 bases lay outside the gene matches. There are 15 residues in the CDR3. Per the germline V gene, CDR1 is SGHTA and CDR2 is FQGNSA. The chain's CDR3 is CASSPGGTGSYEQYF. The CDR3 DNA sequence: TGTGCCAGCAGCCCCGGGGGGACGGGTTCCTACGAGCAGTACTTC.

Written as DNA, the CDR3 is TGTGCCAGCAGCATTAACCGCGGGAACACTGAAGCTTTCTTT. It encodes CASSINRGNTEAFF. The rearrangement links TRBV11-2 to TRBJ1-1; D ambiguous. This CDR3 is 14 amino acids long. Germline V CDR1 and CDR2: SGHAT, FQNNGV. Trimming pared 5 bases from V and 1 base from J, leaving 11 bases between.

The CDR3, as DNA: TGTGCCAGCAGCCAGCAGGGGGCGCGTGGAGATACGCAGTATTTT. Protein sequence: CASSQQGARGDTQYF. This chain connects TRBV5-5 to TRBJ2-3; 8 nucleotides match TRBD1. The germline V gene has CDR1 SGHKS and CDR2 YYEKEE (reference sequence). With 4 bases clipped from V and 5 bases from J, the junction kept 9 bases outside the gene matches. This CDR3 comprises 15 residues.

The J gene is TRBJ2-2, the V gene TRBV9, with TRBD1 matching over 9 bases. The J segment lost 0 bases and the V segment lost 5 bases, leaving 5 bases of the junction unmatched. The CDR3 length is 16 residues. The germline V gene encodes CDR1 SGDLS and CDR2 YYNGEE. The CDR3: CASRGDRVANTGELFF. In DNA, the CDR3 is TGTGCCAGCAGAGGGGACAGGGTAGCGAACACCGGGGAGCTGTTTTTT. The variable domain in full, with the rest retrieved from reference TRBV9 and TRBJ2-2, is DSGVTQTPKHLITATGQRVTLRCSPRSGDLSVYWYQQSLDQGLQFLIQYYNGEERAKGNILERFSAQQFPDLHSELNLSSLELGDSALYFCASRGDRVANTGELFFGEGSRLTVL.

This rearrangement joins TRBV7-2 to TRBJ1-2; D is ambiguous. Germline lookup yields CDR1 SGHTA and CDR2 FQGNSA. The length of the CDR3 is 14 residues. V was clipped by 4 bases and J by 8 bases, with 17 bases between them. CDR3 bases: TGTGCCAGCAGCTCCTCGGCGGTAGGTCTAGGCTACACCTTC. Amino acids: CASSSSAVGLGYTF.

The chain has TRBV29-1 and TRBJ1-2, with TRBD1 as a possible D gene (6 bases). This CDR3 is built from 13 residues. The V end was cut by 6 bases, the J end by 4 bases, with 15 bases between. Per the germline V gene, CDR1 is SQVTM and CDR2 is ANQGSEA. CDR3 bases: TGCAGCGTCCAAGGGGGAGTTGGCTATGGCTACACCTTC. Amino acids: CSVQGGVGYGYTF.

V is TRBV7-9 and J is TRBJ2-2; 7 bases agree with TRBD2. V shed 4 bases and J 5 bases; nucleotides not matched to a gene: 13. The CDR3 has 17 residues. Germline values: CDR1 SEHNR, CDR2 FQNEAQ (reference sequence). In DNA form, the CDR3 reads TGTGCCAGCAGCTCCGGTCCAGGGCGGGGGTTGACCGGGGAGCTGTTTTTT. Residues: CASSSGPGRGLTGELFF. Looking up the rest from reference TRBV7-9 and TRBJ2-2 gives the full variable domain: DTGVSQNPRHKITKRGQNVTFRCDPISEHNRLYWYRQTLGQGPEFLTYFQNEAQLEKSRLLSDRFSAERPKGSFSTLEIQRTEQGDSAMYLCASSSGPGRGLTGELFFGEGSRLTVL.

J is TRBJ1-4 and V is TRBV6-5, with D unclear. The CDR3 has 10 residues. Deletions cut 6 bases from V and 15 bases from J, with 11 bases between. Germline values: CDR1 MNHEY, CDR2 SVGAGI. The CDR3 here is CASRENAMFF. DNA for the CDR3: TGTGCCAGCAGAGAGAATGCGATGTTTTTT.

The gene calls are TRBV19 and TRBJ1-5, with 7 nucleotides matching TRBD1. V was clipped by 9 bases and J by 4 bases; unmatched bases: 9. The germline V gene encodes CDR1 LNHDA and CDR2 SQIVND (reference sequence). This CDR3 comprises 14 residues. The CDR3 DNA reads TGTGCCAGCAACGACAGGGCCTCTAATCAGCCCCAGCATTTT. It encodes CASNDRASNQPQHF.

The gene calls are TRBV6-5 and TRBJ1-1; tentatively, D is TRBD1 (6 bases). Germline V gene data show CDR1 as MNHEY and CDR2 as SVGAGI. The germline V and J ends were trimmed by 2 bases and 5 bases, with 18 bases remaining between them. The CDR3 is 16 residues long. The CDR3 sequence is CASSYRSRGLGTEAFF. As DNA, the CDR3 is TGTGCCAGCAGTTACCGCTCTAGGGGGTTGGGGACTGAAGCTTTCTTT.

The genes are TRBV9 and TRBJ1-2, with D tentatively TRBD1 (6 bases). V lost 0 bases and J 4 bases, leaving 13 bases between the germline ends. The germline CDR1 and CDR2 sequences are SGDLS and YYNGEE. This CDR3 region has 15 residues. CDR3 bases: TGTGCCAGCAGCGTAGGGGGGCCTTCCTTCTATGGCTACACCTTC. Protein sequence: CASSVGGPSFYGYTF.

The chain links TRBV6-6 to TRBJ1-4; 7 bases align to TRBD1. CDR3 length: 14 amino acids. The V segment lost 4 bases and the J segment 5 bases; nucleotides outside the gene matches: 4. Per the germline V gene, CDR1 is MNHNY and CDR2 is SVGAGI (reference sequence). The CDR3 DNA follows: TGTGCCAGCAGTTCCCCGGGACAGAATGAAAAACTGTTTTTT. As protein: CASSSPGQNEKLFF.

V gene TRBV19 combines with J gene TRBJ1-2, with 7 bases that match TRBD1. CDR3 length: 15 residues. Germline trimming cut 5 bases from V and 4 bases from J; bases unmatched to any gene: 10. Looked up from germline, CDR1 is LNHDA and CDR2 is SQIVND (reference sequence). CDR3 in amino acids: CASSLRDSTPYGYTF. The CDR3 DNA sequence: TGTGCCAGTAGTTTACGGGACAGCACTCCCTATGGCTACACCTTC.

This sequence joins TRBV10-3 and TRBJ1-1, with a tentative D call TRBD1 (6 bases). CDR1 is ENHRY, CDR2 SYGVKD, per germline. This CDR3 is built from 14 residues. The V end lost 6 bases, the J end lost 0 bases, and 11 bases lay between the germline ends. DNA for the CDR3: TGTGCCATCAGCGGACAGTCCTTGAACACTGAAGCTTTCTTT. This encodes CAISGQSLNTEAFF.

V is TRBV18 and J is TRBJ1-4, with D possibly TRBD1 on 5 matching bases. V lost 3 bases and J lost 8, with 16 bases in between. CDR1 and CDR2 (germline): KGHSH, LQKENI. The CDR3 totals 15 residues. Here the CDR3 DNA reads TGTGCCAGCTCACCGCCAGGAGACAGTTCCGAAAAACTGTTTTTT. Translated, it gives CASSPPGDSSEKLFF.

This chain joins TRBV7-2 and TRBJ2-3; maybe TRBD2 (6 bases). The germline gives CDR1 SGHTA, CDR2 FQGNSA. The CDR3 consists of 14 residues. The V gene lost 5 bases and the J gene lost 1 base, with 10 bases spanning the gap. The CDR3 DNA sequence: TGTGCCAGCAGCCCGTCGGGGGGCACAGATACGCAGTATTTT. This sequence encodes CASSPSGGTDTQYF. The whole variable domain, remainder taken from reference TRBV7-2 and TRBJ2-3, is GAGVSQSPSNKVTEKGKDVELRCDPISGHTALYWYRQSLGQGLEFLIYFQGNSAPDKSGLPSDRFSAERTGGSVSTLTIQRTQQEDSAVYLCASSPSGGTDTQYFGPGTRLTVL.

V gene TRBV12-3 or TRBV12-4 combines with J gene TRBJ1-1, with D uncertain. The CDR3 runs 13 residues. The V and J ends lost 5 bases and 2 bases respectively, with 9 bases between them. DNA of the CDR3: TGTGCCAGCAGTGCGCCGGTCAACACTGAAGCTTTCTTT. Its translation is CASSAPVNTEAFF.

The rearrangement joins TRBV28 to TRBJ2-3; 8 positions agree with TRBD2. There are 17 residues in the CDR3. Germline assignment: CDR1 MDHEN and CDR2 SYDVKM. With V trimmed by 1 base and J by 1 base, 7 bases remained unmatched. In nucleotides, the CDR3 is TGTGCCAGCAGTTTATTGCCCGGACTAGCAGGCACAGATACGCAGTATTTT. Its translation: CASSLLPGLAGTDTQYF. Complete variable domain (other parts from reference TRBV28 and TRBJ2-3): DVKVTQSSRYLVKRTGEKVFLECVQDMDHENMFWYRQDPGLGLRLIYFSYDVKMKEKGDIPEGYSVSREKKERFSLILESASTNQTSMYLCASSLLPGLAGTDTQYFGPGTRLTVL.

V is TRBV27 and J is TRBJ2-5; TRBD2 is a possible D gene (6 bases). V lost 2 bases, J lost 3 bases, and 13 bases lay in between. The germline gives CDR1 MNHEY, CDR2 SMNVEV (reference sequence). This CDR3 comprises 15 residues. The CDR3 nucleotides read TGTGCCAGCAGTTTAGTTGAGGCGGGGAAAGAGACCCAGTACTTC. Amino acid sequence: CASSLVEAGKETQYF.

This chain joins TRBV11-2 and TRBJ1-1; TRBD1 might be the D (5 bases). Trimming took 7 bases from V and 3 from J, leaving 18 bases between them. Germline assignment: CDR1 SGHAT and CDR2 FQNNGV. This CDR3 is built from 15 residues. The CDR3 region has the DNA TGTGCCAGCACCCCCGCGGCGGGGCTCGACACTGAAGCTTTCTTT. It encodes CASTPAAGLDTEAFF.

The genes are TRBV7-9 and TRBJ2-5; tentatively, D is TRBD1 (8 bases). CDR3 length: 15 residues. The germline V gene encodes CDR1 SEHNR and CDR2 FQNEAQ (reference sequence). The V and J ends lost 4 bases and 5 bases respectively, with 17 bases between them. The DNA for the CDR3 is TGTGCCAGCAGCTCCCGTGGACAGGGAGGGGAGACCCAGTACTTC. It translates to CASSSRGQGGETQYF.